One and the same sample provided the 7 T cell receptor beta chains below, sequenced in a study of blood T cell repertoires in COVID-19 (dated by TCRdb to the early 2020s). The library relied on the immunoSEQ multiplex PCR assay. The immuneACCESS repertoire file appears here via TCRdb, limited to in-frame rearrangements. These files lack a portion of the clones; in checked studies, under half of the deficit traces to unresolved V genes, and the cause of the others is not known. The table for this sample lists 250,000 to 300,000 clones; 85% to 90% of them were counted only once. The ten largest make up under 3.5% of the sample. The sample comprised PBMCs or T cells enriched from blood (not recorded which). These receptors all stem from a woman aged 45-60 years who had been exposed to COVID-19.

The rearrangement joins TRBV5-6 to TRBJ1-2; a possible D gene is TRBD1 (5 bases). V lost 4 bases and J lost 0, with 16 bases in between. The CDR3 contains 16 residues. Per the germline V gene, CDR1 is SGHDT and CDR2 is YYEEEE. The CDR3 DNA follows: TGTGCCAGCAGCCGGGGGTGGGGAAGAGCTAACTATGGCTACACCTTC. Translation gives CASSRGWGRANYGYTF.

This clone has just one count. The chain couples TRBV19 to TRBJ2-1; D unresolved. CDR1 and CDR2 from the germline V gene are LNHDA and SQIVND (reference sequence). CDR3 size: 14 residues. The V and J ends lost 5 bases and 7 bases respectively, with 15 bases between them. The CDR3 sequence: CASSVLPPGNEQFF. The CDR3 region has the DNA TGTGCCAGTAGTGTATTACCCCCCGGGAATGAGCAGTTCTTC.

This rearrangement joins TRBV5-1 to TRBJ2-7; unclear D gene. Germline V CDR1 and CDR2: SGHRS, YFSETQ. This CDR3 spans 14 amino acids. Trimming cost V 2 bases and J 0 bases, with 9 bases left between them. CDR3 nucleotides: TGCGCCAGCAGCTTCGACGGAGACTCCTACGAGCAGTACTTC. It yields the protein CASSFDGDSYEQYF.

This sequence joins TRBV6-5 and TRBJ1-2, with 8 bases that match TRBD1. Germline CDR1 reads MNHEY; CDR2 reads SVGAGI. J gave up 8 bases and V 7 bases, and 9 bases lay outside the gene matches. The CDR3 runs to 13 residues. As DNA, the CDR3 is TGTGCCAGCACAACAGGGGGAAGGGGCGGCTACACCTTC. Translation: CASTTGGRGGYTF.

The V and J genes are TRBV7-2 and TRBJ2-7; 10 nucleotides line up with TRBD2. There are 18 residues in the CDR3. Trimming removed 4 bases from V and 0 bases from J; junction bases left unmatched: 12. CDR1 is SGHTA, CDR2 FQGNSA, per germline. CDR3 sequence: CASSWGPSSGGTSYEQYF. CDR3 nucleotide sequence: TGTGCCAGCAGCTGGGGACCTAGTAGCGGGGGGACCTCCTACGAGCAGTACTTC.

The chain carries TRBV24-1 and TRBJ2-2; a possible D gene is TRBD1 (5 bases). The CDR3 covers 13 residues. CDR1 is KGHDR and CDR2 is SFDVKD in the germline V gene. Trimming removed 6 bases at V and 4 bases at J, with 8 bases between. Here the CDR3 reads CATSPRATGELFF. The CDR3 bases are TGTGCCACCAGTCCCAGGGCCACCGGGGAGCTGTTTTTT.

The chain links TRBV5-1 to TRBJ1-3; 8 bases are a match to TRBD1. V was pared by 4 bases and J by 3 bases, with 6 bases of the junction left unmatched. The CDR3 spans 15 residues. Germline V lookup: CDR1 SGHRS, CDR2 YFSETQ. This chain's CDR3 is CASSEDRVHGNTIYF. Here the CDR3 DNA reads TGCGCCAGCAGCGAGGACAGGGTTCATGGAAACACCATATATTTT. Together with reference TRBV5-1 and TRBJ1-3, the CDR3 gives the full variable domain: KAGVTQTPRYLIKTRGQQVTLSCSPISGHRSVSWYQQTPGQGLQFLFEYFSETQRNKGNFPGRFSGRQFSNSRSEMNVSTLELGDSALYLCASSEDRVHGNTIYFGEGSWLTVV.